Shown below are 23 T cell receptor beta chains from a single sample sequenced in a study of blood T cell repertoires in COVID-19. Produced via immunoSEQ multiplex PCR; TCRdb's table is partial and in-frame only. Here the sample spans about 360,000 clones, about 89% being singletons. Sequenced sample: PBMCs or T cells enriched from blood (not recorded which). These receptor sequences come from a man aged 35-49 years in a cohort exposed to, infected with or recovered from COVID-19 (not recorded which).

This clone was seen just once. The chain joins TRBV5-4 to TRBJ1-2; D is unresolved. CDR3 size: 13 residues. With 2 bases removed from V and 4 bases from J, the gap between germline ends came to 9 bases. From germline, CDR1 is SGHNT and CDR2 YYREEE (reference sequence). CDR3: CASSFGGSYGYTF. CDR3 nucleotide sequence: TGTGCCAGCAGCTTCGGCGGCAGCTATGGCTACACCTTC.

J is TRBJ2-7 and V is TRBV4-1; perhaps TRBD2 as D (6 bases). The CDR3 contains 15 residues. Trimming took off 3 bases at V and 3 bases at J, with 15 bases between the two ends. CDR1 is MGHRA and CDR2 is YSYEKL in the germline V gene. The CDR3 is CASSQEPGLNYEQYF. The CDR3 coding sequence is TGCGCCAGCAGCCAGGAACCGGGACTCAACTACGAGCAGTACTTC.

The chain combines TRBV27 with TRBJ1-1; the D gene is possibly TRBD1 (6 bases). V gave up 2 bases and J gave up 4 bases, with 11 bases separating them. This CDR3 region has 14 residues. The germline V gene encodes CDR1 MNHEY and CDR2 SMNVEV (reference sequence). Written as DNA, the CDR3 is TGTGCCAGCAGTTTAACGGACAGTGCCACTGAAGCTTTCTTT. Translation: CASSLTDSATEAFF.

This chain connects TRBV5-8 to TRBJ2-7, with 10 bases lining up with TRBD2. This CDR3 comprises 16 residues. The J segment lost 5 bases and the V segment lost 4 bases, leaving 12 bases of the junction unmatched. Germline V CDR1 and CDR2: SGHTS, YDEGEE. The CDR3 DNA follows: TGTGCCAGCAGCCCGGCCTTCCTAGCGGGAGACGACGAGCAGTACTTC. Residues: CASSPAFLAGDDEQYF.

The V and J genes are TRBV29-1 and TRBJ2-7; 9 bases fit TRBD1. Germline CDR1 SQVTM, CDR2 ANQGSEA. After removal of 2 bases from V and 3 bases from J, the junction contained 5 bases not matched to a gene. This CDR3 region has 14 residues. CDR3 protein: CSVETGGQIYEQYF. The DNA of the CDR3 is TGCAGCGTTGAAACAGGGGGCCAAATCTACGAGCAGTACTTC.

J is TRBJ1-1 and V is TRBV7-8; D gene uncertain. V was pared by 5 bases and J by 5 bases, with 12 bases between. CDR1 is SGHVS, CDR2 FQNEAQ, per germline. The CDR3 extends over 13 amino acids. In DNA form, the CDR3 reads TGTGCCAGCAGCATCCGCGGGAGGACTGAAGCTTTCTTT. Its protein is CASSIRGRTEAFF.

The chain links TRBV27 to TRBJ2-3; TRBD2 aligns across 16 bases. V lost 5 bases to trimming and J lost 3 bases; unmatched junction nucleotides: 8. CDR3 length equals 18 residues. Per the germline V gene, CDR1 is MNHEY and CDR2 is SMNVEV (reference sequence). The CDR3 nucleotides are TGTGCCAGCAGTACAGGGACTAGCGGGAGGGCCGGTACAGATACGCAGTATTTT. Protein product: CASSTGTSGRAGTDTQYF.

The chain links TRBV27 to TRBJ2-7; possibly TRBD1 for D (6 bases). Trimming took off 6 bases at V and 0 bases at J, with 15 bases between the two ends. The CDR3 runs to 15 residues. CDR1 is MNHEY, CDR2 SMNVEV, per germline (reference sequence). DNA of the CDR3: TGTGCCAGCAGAAAAGGACAGAGCTCCTCCTACGAGCAGTACTTC. Translated, it gives CASRKGQSSSYEQYF.

V usage is TRBV7-9 and J usage is TRBJ1-5, with D possibly TRBD1 on 6 matching bases. The germline V gene has CDR1 SEHNR and CDR2 FQNEAQ (reference sequence). The CDR3 spans 17 residues. Trimming left V 5 bases short and J 1 base short, with 18 bases between. DNA for the CDR3: TGTGCCAGCAGCCTCTATGGGGCGAGGGGGAGCAATCAGCCCCAGCATTTT. Protein product: CASSLYGARGSNQPQHF.

This clone was recorded at least ten times. V gene TRBV18 combines with J gene TRBJ1-3; D is perhaps TRBD1 (6 bases). V was clipped by 3 bases and J by 0 bases, with 18 bases between them. Germline V gene data show CDR1 as KGHSH and CDR2 as LQKENI. This CDR3 has 18 residues. CDR3 in DNA: TGTGCCAGCTCACCGGTCTCTGGACAGCCTAGCTCTGGAAACACCATATATTTT. It yields the protein CASSPVSGQPSSGNTIYF.

The chain uses TRBV2 and TRBJ1-3, with TRBD1 matching 7 bases. Germline V gene lookup returns CDR1 SNHLY and CDR2 FYNNEI. V shed 6 bases, J shed 0 bases, and the junction held 2 bases outside the gene matches. CDR3 length: 14 amino acids. CDR3 DNA sequence: TGTGCCAGCAGAGGGACAGCCTCTGGAAACACCATATATTTT. Its translation: CASRGTASGNTIYF.

This clone was observed once. The chain carries TRBV7-8 and TRBJ1-5, with TRBD1 identical over 12 bases. Losses at the gene ends were 5 bases for V and 9 bases for J; bases not matched to a gene: 8. The germline V gene encodes CDR1 SGHVS and CDR2 FQNEAQ. This CDR3 has 15 amino acids. This CDR3 reads CASSVSGTGGRPQHF. DNA for the CDR3: TGTGCCAGCAGCGTTTCCGGGACAGGGGGCCGGCCCCAGCATTTT.

As for this clone: One end of the junction varies from germline; a read error may be responsible. J is TRBJ2-5 and V is TRBV5-5, with no clear D. In germline, CDR1 is SGHKS, CDR2 YYEKEE (reference sequence). This CDR3 has 14 amino acids. The CDR3 here is CASSLWQNQETQYF. CDR3 sequence (DNA): TGTGCCAGCAGCTTGTGGCAGAACCAGGAGACCCAGTACTTC.

The rearrangement uses TRBV7-9 and TRBJ1-2, with D maybe TRBD1 (5 bases). CDR1 is SEHNR and CDR2 is FQNEAQ in the germline V gene (reference sequence). The CDR3 contains 16 residues. V gave up 5 bases and J gave up 1 base, with 17 bases separating them. CDR3 in amino acids: CASSLEGQGRNYGYTF. The DNA for the CDR3 is TGTGCCAGCAGCCTGGAAGGGCAGGGCCGTAACTATGGCTACACCTTC.

V usage is TRBV3-1 (or the pseudogene TRBV3-2) and J usage is TRBJ2-3, with D perhaps matching TRBD2 (6 bases). Germline CDR1 and CDR2: LGHDT and YNNKEL (reference sequence). Trimming stripped 3 bases from V and 0 bases from J, with 10 bases between. The CDR3 extends over 15 amino acids. The CDR3 bases are TGTGCCAGCAGCCAGGAGCGGGCCAGCACAGATACGCAGTATTTT. This translates into CASSQERASTDTQYF.

In its sample, this clone was seen once. V usage is TRBV21-1 and J usage is TRBJ2-7; TRBD1 reflects the table's D call only, with no check against the DNA. TRBV21-1 is reported as a pseudogene. The CDR3 contains 16 residues. The CDR3 DNA follows: TGTGCCAGCAGCAAAGTGGGCGGGACAGACTCCTACGAGCAGTACTTC. Its protein is CASSKVGGTDSYEQYF.

The chain joins TRBV7-2 to TRBJ2-2; D not certain. CDR1 and CDR2 (germline): SGHTA, FQGNSA. CDR3 length equals 15 residues. V gave up 3 bases and J gave up 3 bases, with 11 bases separating them. The CDR3 is CASSFASVDTGELFF. The CDR3, as DNA: TGTGCCAGCAGCTTCGCTAGTGTCGACACCGGGGAGCTGTTTTTT.

The J gene is TRBJ2-7, the V gene TRBV29-1; D unresolved. The CDR3 spans 12 residues. In germline, CDR1 is SQVTM, CDR2 ANQGSEA. Deletions cut 4 bases from V and 3 bases from J, with 10 bases between. The CDR3 bases are TGCAGCGTTGGAGAGCGCCTCTACGAGCAGTACTTC. Its translation: CSVGERLYEQYF.

This chain links TRBV9 with TRBJ1-1, with 11 bases identical to TRBD1. Germline-derived CDR1 and CDR2 are SGDLS and YYNGEE. J lost 0 bases, V lost 0 bases, and 10 bases had no gene match. This CDR3 comprises 19 residues. This chain's CDR3 is CASSVVGQGVSGVNTEAFF. CDR3 nucleotide sequence: TGTGCCAGCAGCGTAGTGGGACAGGGGGTGTCGGGGGTGAACACTGAAGCTTTCTTT.

The chain recombines TRBV18 with TRBJ2-7; maybe TRBD1 (6 bases). The CDR3 covers 14 residues. Trimming took off 5 bases at V and 3 bases at J, with 14 bases between the two ends. CDR1 is KGHSH, CDR2 LQKENI, per germline. CDR3 DNA sequence: TGTGCCAGCTCAGCAGGGGTCACTGGCTACGAGCAGTACTTC. Its translation is CASSAGVTGYEQYF.

The sample holds one count of this clone. The chain is built from TRBV7-2 and TRBJ1-2; maybe TRBD1 (6 bases). V dropped 7 bases and J dropped 10 bases, with 22 bases sitting between them. The germline V gene has CDR1 SGHTA and CDR2 FQGNSA. The CDR3 contains 14 residues. As DNA, the CDR3 is TGTGCCAGCACCCCCGGGGCCGGACAGAGACCCTACACCTTC. Amino acid sequence: CASTPGAGQRPYTF.

This clone was seen only once. The chain recombines TRBV4-1 with TRBJ1-5; D is unclear. The ends were cut back, 4 bases at V and 4 bases at J, with 11 bases in the middle. This CDR3 region has 14 residues. Germline CDR1 and CDR2: MGHRA and YSYEKL. CDR3 in amino acids: CASSPRTGNQPQHF. DNA for the CDR3: TGCGCCAGCAGCCCGAGGACGGGGAATCAGCCCCAGCATTTT.

This chain connects TRBV11-2 to TRBJ1-1, with D possibly TRBD1 on 6 matching bases. The V end lost 5 bases, the J end lost 0 bases, and 10 bases lay between the germline ends. This CDR3 is 14 amino acids long. Germline assignment: CDR1 SGHAT and CDR2 FQNNGV. CDR3 protein: CASSPTGMNTEAFF. CDR3 in DNA: TGTGCCAGCAGCCCAACAGGGATGAACACTGAAGCTTTCTTT.